Listed below are T cell receptor beta chains from one sample, sequenced in a study of read filtering for tumor transcriptome and immune sequencing. TCRdb re-analysed the reads in MiXCR, keeping a single row per CDR3 protein. The sample lists over 50,000 distinct CDR3 sequences; 14% were seen once. Sequencing used a population of CD138-negative cells sorted from bone marrow. These receptors were obtained from a donor aged 40 or older with multiple myeloma. Both conserved end residues are part of each CDR3. The order of the fields is V gene, J gene, clone size, D gene, CDR3 protein, CDR3 DNA. The D gene is left open where the match is weak. Rows give clone size only sometimes, using once, few, many, or a class for an expanded clone.

V: TRBV7-2
J: TRBJ1-2
size: few
D: .
CDR3: CASSFTPSPDYTF
DNA: TGTGCCAGCAGCTTTACCCCCTCTCCAGACTACACCTTC

V: TRBV7-6
J: TRBJ1-2
size: many
D: TRBD1
CDR3: CASSTGDDYGYTF
DNA: TGTGCCAGTTCCACAGGGGACGACTATGGCTACACCTTC

V: TRBV20-1
J: TRBJ1-1
size: many
D: .
CDR3: CSATNGRDTEAFF
DNA: TGCAGTGCCACGAACGGTAGGGACACTGAAGCTTTCTTT

V: TRBV7-3
J: TRBJ2-5
size: .
D: TRBD2
CDR3: CASRPAGGAETQYF
DNA: TGTGCCAGCAGGCCAGCGGGAGGAGCGGAGACCCAGTACTTC

V: TRBV11-1
J: TRBJ2-3
size: few
D: .
CDR3: CASSMGTDTQYF
DNA: TGTGCCAGCTCAATGGGCACAGATACGCAGTATTTT

V: TRBV12-3/TRBV12-4
J: TRBJ2-3
size: .
D: .
CDR3: CASTRTGTQYF
DNA: TGTGCCAGCACCCGGACGGGTACGCAGTATTTT

V: TRBV24-1
J: TRBJ2-1
size: few
D: TRBD1
CDR3: CATSEAKGQTNEQFF
DNA: TGTGCCACCAGTGAAGCCAAGGGACAGACTAATGAGCAGTTCTTC

V: TRBV6-2/TRBV6-3
J: TRBJ1-1
size: many
D: .
CDR3: CASSYSDGVVRNTEAFF
DNA: TGTGCCAGCAGTTACTCCGACGGAGTCGTACGGAACACTGAAGCTTTCTTT

V: TRBV27
J: TRBJ2-7
size: many
D: .
CDR3: CASSSPGRSSYEQYF
DNA: TGTGCCAGCAGTTCCCCGGGTCGCTCATCCTACGAGCAGTACTTC

V: TRBV20-1
J: TRBJ2-3
size: .
D: .
CDR3: CSATDRSGTDTQYF
DNA: TGCAGTGCGACTGACAGGTCCGGCACAGATACGCAGTATTTT

V: TRBV3-1
J: TRBJ1-5
size: many
D: .
CDR3: CASSQGGNQPQHF
DNA: TGTGCCAGCAGCCAAGGAGGGAATCAGCCCCAGCATTTT

V: TRBV20-1
J: TRBJ2-7
size: few
D: .
CDR3: CSARPPGVYEQYF
DNA: TGCAGTGCTAGGCCCCCGGGGGTCTACGAGCAGTACTTC

V: TRBV20-1
J: TRBJ1-5
size: .
D: TRBD1
CDR3: CSAGTGAGTFDQPQHF
DNA: TGCAGTGCGGGGACAGGGGCCGGGACTTTTGATCAGCCCCAGCATTTT

V: TRBV6-5
J: TRBJ1-1
size: many
D: TRBD1
CDR3: CASSYIPGGEEAFF
DNA: TGTGCCAGCAGTTACATCCCAGGGGGCGAGGAAGCTTTCTTT

V: TRBV4-2
J: TRBJ2-1
size: few
D: TRBD2
CDR3: CASRRLALYNEQFF
DNA: TGTGCCAGCAGGCGACTAGCATTATACAATGAGCAGTTCTTC

V: TRBV29-1
J: TRBJ1-2
size: .
D: TRBD1
CDR3: CSVYTGEDGYTF
DNA: TGCAGCGTCTACACAGGGGAAGATGGCTACACCTTC

V: TRBV24-1
J: TRBJ2-7
size: once
D: .
CDR3: CATSDPGRVGTYEQYF
DNA: TGTGCCACCAGTGACCCGGGACGGGTGGGGACCTACGAGCAGTACTTC

V: TRBV29-1
J: TRBJ2-3
size: many
D: TRBD2
CDR3: CSVTGAGGTDTQYF
DNA: TGCAGCGTTACGGGAGCGGGAGGCACAGATACGCAGTATTTT

V: TRBV12-3/TRBV12-4
J: TRBJ2-5
size: .
D: .
CDR3: CASSSPPGSYQETQYF
DNA: TGTGCCAGCAGTTCCCCCCCGGGTAGCTACCAAGAGACCCAGTACTTC

V: TRBV20-1
J: TRBJ2-7
size: many
D: TRBD1
CDR3: CSAPDRKGDEQYF
DNA: TGCAGTGCCCCGGACAGGAAAGGGGACGAGCAGTACTTC

V: TRBV4-1
J: TRBJ2-4
size: few
D: TRBD2
CDR3: CASSQGRPPGGLAGYKNIQYF
DNA: TGCGCCAGCAGCCAAGGACGGCCCCCCGGGGGGCTAGCGGGATACAAAAACATTCAGTACTTC

V: TRBV29-1
J: TRBJ2-4
size: many
D: .
CDR3: CSVVPRTENIQYF
DNA: TGCAGCGTTGTCCCCCGTACTGAAAACATTCAGTACTTC

V: TRBV29-1
J: TRBJ2-3
size: many
D: TRBD2
CDR3: CSVGASGYTDTQYF
DNA: TGCAGCGTTGGTGCTAGCGGATACACAGATACGCAGTATTTT

V: TRBV5-1
J: TRBJ2-7
size: few
D: .
CDR3: CASSPGVPGTYEQYF
DNA: TGCGCCAGCAGCCCAGGGGTGCCTGGAACCTACGAGCAGTACTTC

V: TRBV20-1
J: TRBJ2-7
size: .
D: TRBD2
CDR3: CSARDLAGGPYEQYF
DNA: TGCAGTGCTAGAGATCTGGCGGGAGGGCCCTACGAGCAGTACTTC

V: TRBV28
J: TRBJ2-1
size: many
D: TRBD2
CDR3: CASSFSSGRAYNEQFF
DNA: TGTGCCAGCAGTTTCTCTAGCGGGAGGGCCTACAATGAGCAGTTCTTC

V: TRBV20-1
J: TRBJ2-3
size: many
D: TRBD2
CDR3: CSARTFSGRVDTQYF
DNA: TGCAGTGCTAGGACATTTAGCGGGCGTGTAGATACGCAGTATTTT

V: TRBV10-3
J: TRBJ2-1
size: many
D: TRBD2
CDR3: CATRGSGKTTTNTEQFF
DNA: TGTGCCACCCGGGGTAGCGGGAAGACTACCACCAACACTGAGCAGTTCTTC

V: TRBV20-1
J: TRBJ2-7
size: many
D: .
CDR3: CSARAEGALYEQYF
DNA: TGCAGTGCTAGAGCGGAGGGGGCGCTTTACGAGCAGTACTTC

V: TRBV7-9
J: TRBJ1-2
size: few
D: .
CDR3: CASSLAGTDFYGYTF
DNA: TGTGCCAGCAGCTTAGCGGGGACGGACTTCTATGGCTACACCTTC

V: TRBV18
J: TRBJ2-5
size: few
D: TRBD1
CDR3: CASSPRQGQETQYF
DNA: TGTGCCAGCTCACCTAGACAGGGGCAAGAGACCCAGTACTTC

V: TRBV7-9
J: TRBJ2-1
size: many
D: .
CDR3: CASSLAWAGVSSNEQFF
DNA: TGTGCCAGCAGCTTAGCCTGGGCAGGGGTTTCCTCCAATGAGCAGTTCTTC

V: TRBV7-9
J: TRBJ2-7
size: .
D: TRBD1
CDR3: CASRVRQGASYEQYF
DNA: TGTGCCAGCAGAGTAAGACAGGGAGCTTCCTACGAGCAGTACTTC

V: TRBV29-1
J: TRBJ1-5
size: many
D: TRBD1
CDR3: CSAGTGANQPQHF
DNA: TGCAGCGCTGGGACAGGGGCTAATCAGCCCCAGCATTTT

V: TRBV5-1
J: TRBJ2-2
size: many
D: .
CDR3: CASSLLPEVPGELFF
DNA: TGCGCCAGCAGCTTGTTACCAGAGGTCCCCGGGGAGCTGTTTTTT

V: TRBV20-1
J: TRBJ2-3
size: many
D: .
CDR3: CSAIKGGGSTDTQYF
DNA: TGCAGTGCCATAAAGGGGGGCGGGAGTACAGATACGCAGTATTTT

V: TRBV7-9
J: TRBJ2-7
size: many
D: .
CDR3: CASSLVAYEQYF
DNA: TGTGCCAGCAGCTTAGTAGCCTACGAGCAGTACTTC

V: TRBV7-9
J: TRBJ1-1
size: many
D: TRBD1
CDR3: CASSQGQVFTEAFF
DNA: TGTGCCAGCAGCCAGGGACAGGTTTTCACTGAAGCTTTCTTT

V: TRBV7-9
J: TRBJ2-7
size: many
D: TRBD2
CDR3: CASSSRLAALNEQYF
DNA: TGTGCCAGCAGCTCCAGACTAGCGGCCCTTAACGAGCAGTACTTC

V: TRBV28
J: TRBJ2-5
size: .
D: .
CDR3: CASMARRGETQYF
DNA: TGTGCCAGCATGGCGCGCCGGGGAGAGACCCAGTACTTC

V: TRBV14
J: TRBJ2-1
size: many
D: .
CDR3: CASSQDTREQFF
DNA: TGTGCCAGCAGCCAAGATACGCGTGAGCAGTTCTTC

V: TRBV12-5
J: TRBJ1-3
size: many
D: .
CDR3: CASGSQVSGNTIYF
DNA: TGTGCTAGTGGTTCGCAAGTCTCTGGAAACACCATATATTTT

V: TRBV21-1
J: TRBJ2-5
size: many
D: .
CDR3: CASSKVLASGTESETQYF
DNA: TGTGCCAGCAGCAAAGTTTTGGCTAGCGGGACGGAATCCGAGACCCAGTACTTC

V: TRBV5-4
J: TRBJ2-5
size: .
D: .
CDR3: CASSSPASIQETQYF
DNA: TGTGCCAGCAGCTCGCCGGCCTCAATCCAAGAGACCCAGTACTTC

V: TRBV28
J: TRBJ2-7
size: many
D: TRBD2
CDR3: CASSGTSLSYEQYF
DNA: TGTGCCAGCAGTGGGACTAGCCTATCCTACGAGCAGTACTTC

V: TRBV7-2
J: TRBJ2-7
size: many
D: TRBD1
CDR3: CASSLRDSRGYEQYF
DNA: TGTGCCAGCAGCTTAAGGGACAGTCGCGGTTACGAGCAGTACTTC

V: TRBV6-2/TRBV6-3
J: TRBJ1-3
size: many
D: .
CDR3: CASSYLRPGNTIYF
DNA: TGTGCCAGCAGTTACCTTCGACCTGGAAACACCATATATTTT

V: TRBV12-5
J: TRBJ2-3
size: many
D: .
CDR3: CASGPLSWDTQYF
DNA: TGTGCTAGTGGTCCACTCAGTTGGGATACGCAGTATTTT

V: TRBV20-1
J: TRBJ2-7
size: many
D: TRBD2
CDR3: CSATSDNSYEQYF
DNA: TGCAGTGCCACTAGCGACAACTCCTACGAGCAGTACTTC

V: TRBV29-1
J: TRBJ2-3
size: many
D: .
CDR3: CSVEGRGGASADTQYF
DNA: TGCAGCGTTGAGGGCAGGGGTGGCGCCTCAGCAGATACGCAGTATTTT

V: TRBV18
J: TRBJ2-3
size: .
D: .
CDR3: CASSPRGTDSTDTQYF
DNA: TGTGCCAGCTCACCCCGCGGGACAGACAGCACAGATACGCAGTATTTT

V: TRBV20-1
J: TRBJ2-1
size: many
D: .
CDR3: CSARDLAGRTYNEQFF
DNA: TGCAGTGCTAGAGATCTGGCAGGGAGGACCTACAATGAGCAGTTCTTC

V: TRBV14
J: TRBJ2-7
size: many
D: .
CDR3: CASSQATGSGWYF
DNA: TGTGCCAGCAGCCAAGCAACAGGGTCAGGATGGTACTTC

V: TRBV7-2
J: TRBJ2-5
size: many
D: TRBD2
CDR3: CASSLVASGSTGQETQYF
DNA: TGTGCCAGCAGCTTAGTAGCTAGCGGGAGTACGGGGCAAGAGACCCAGTACTTC

V: TRBV28
J: TRBJ2-5
size: many
D: TRBD2
CDR3: CASSSRGGRGETQYF
DNA: TGTGCCAGCAGTAGTAGAGGCGGGAGGGGAGAGACCCAGTACTTC

V: TRBV20-1
J: TRBJ1-1
size: many
D: .
CDR3: CSAPARAVGTEAFF
DNA: TGCAGTGCTCCTGCCCGGGCTGTGGGCACTGAAGCTTTCTTT

V: TRBV15
J: TRBJ2-3
size: few
D: .
CDR3: CATSRPGRGPDTQYF
DNA: TGTGCCACCAGCAGACCCGGCCGAGGGCCAGATACGCAGTATTTT

V: TRBV6-2/TRBV6-3
J: TRBJ2-7
size: many
D: .
CDR3: CASSHEGEQYF
DNA: TGTGCCAGCAGTCACGAGGGCGAGCAGTACTTC

V: TRBV9
J: TRBJ2-7
size: .
D: .
CDR3: CASSVTYEQYF
DNA: TGTGCCAGCAGCGTGACCTACGAGCAGTACTTC